This TCR beta chain is from a study of cytomegalovirus exposure and HLA in healthy donors. In germline, CDR1 is SGHRS, CDR2 YFSETQ. Trimming cost V 2 bases and J 0 bases, with 12 bases left between them. The CDR3 sequence is 17 residues long. Use of 60 Vbeta and 13 Jbeta primers characterized the PCR. The method was immunoSEQ multiplex PCR; TCRdb's version includes in-frame clones alone and lacks a portion of them. The sample shows 150,000 to 200,000 clones, roughly 87% of them seen only once. This clone was detected only once. V is TRBV5-1 and J is TRBJ2-6; tentatively, D is TRBD1 (6 bases). The sample taken for sequencing was PBMCs. This receptor was identified in a man over 45 in good health and CMV-seropositive. CDR3 residues: CASSFKGTNSGANVLTF. In DNA form, the CDR3 reads TGCGCCAGCAGCTTCAAAGGGACAAACTCTGGGGCCAACGTCCTGACTTTC.